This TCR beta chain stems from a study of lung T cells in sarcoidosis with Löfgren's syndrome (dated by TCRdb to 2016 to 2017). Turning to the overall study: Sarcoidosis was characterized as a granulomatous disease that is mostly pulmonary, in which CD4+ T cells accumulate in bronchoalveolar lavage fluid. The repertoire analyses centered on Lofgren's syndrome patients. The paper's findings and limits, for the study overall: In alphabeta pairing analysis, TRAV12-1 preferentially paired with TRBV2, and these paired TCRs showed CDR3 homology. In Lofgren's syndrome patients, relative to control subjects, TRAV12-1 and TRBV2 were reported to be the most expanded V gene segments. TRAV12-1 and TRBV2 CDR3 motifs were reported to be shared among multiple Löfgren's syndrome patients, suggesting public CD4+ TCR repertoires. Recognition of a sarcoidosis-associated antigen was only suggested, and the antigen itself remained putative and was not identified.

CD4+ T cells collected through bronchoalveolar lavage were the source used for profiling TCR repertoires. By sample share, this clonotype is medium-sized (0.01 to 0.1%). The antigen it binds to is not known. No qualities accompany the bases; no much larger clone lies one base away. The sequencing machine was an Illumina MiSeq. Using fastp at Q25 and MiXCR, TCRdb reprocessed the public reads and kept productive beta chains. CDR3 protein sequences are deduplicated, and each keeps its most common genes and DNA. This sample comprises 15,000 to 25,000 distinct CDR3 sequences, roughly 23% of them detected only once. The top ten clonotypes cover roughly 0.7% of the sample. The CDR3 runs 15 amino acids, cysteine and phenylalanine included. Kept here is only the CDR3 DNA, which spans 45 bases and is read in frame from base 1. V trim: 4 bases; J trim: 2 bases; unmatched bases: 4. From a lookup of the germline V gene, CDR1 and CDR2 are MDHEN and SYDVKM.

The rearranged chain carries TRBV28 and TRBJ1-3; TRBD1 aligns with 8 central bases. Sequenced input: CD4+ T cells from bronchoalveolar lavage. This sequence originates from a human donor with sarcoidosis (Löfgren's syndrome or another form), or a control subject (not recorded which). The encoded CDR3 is CASSSPDRAGNTIYF. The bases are TGTGCCAGCAGTTCGCCGGACAGGGCTGGAAACACCATATATTTT. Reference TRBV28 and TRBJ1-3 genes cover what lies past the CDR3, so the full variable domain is DVKVTQSSRYLVKRTGEKVFLECVQDMDHENMFWYRQDPGLGLRLIYFSYDVKMKEKGDIPEGYSVSREKKERFSLILESASTNQTSMYLCASSSPDRAGNTIYFGEGSWLTVV.